This TCR beta chain was obtained from a study of cytotoxic CD8 clonotypes in ibrutinib-treated CLL. Target depth was 1 in 200,000 to 1 in 1 million T cells, about 10x per clonotype. TCRdb keeps only in-frame clones here, not all; method: immunoSEQ multiplex PCR. The sample has approximately 90,000 clones, 70% to 80% seen once; the top ten hold roughly 24%. The sequence came from a human donor with chronic lymphocytic leukemia. The source material was PBMCs, sampled after 24 months of ibrutinib treatment.

In nucleotides, the CDR3 is TGTGCCAGCAGCTTGGGGCCGGGACAGGGGCGTGCAGAGACCCAGTACTTC. Translating it yields CASSLGPGQGRAETQYF. V and J are TRBV5-4 and TRBJ2-5; TRBD1 aligns across 10 bases. From germline, CDR1 is SGHNT and CDR2 YYREEE (reference sequence). CDR3 length equals 17 residues. With 0 bases clipped from V and 4 bases from J, the junction kept 9 bases outside the gene matches.